Below are 5 T cell receptor beta chains sequenced from a single sample in a study of shared clonotypes between healthy human individuals. Clones were read by immunoSEQ multiplex PCR, and TCRdb kept only the in-frame ones, dropping some. The table includes over a million clones, around 95% detected once. Sequenced material: naive CD4+ T cells sorted from blood. The subset here: CD45RA+ positively selected. The receptors stem from a man aged 25-45 years in good health.

The chain couples TRBV30 to TRBJ2-3; TRBD2 aligns across 8 bases. J was trimmed by 8 bases and V by 5 bases; bases with no gene match: 6. Per the germline V gene, CDR1 is GTSNPN and CDR2 is SVGIG (reference sequence). This CDR3 contains 12 residues. The CDR3 DNA follows: TGTGCCTGGGCGGGAGGTGGCGTTACGCAGTATTTT. Residues: CAWAGGGVTQYF.

J is TRBJ1-1 and V is TRBV5-1; TRBD1 agrees at 7 bases. The J segment lost 0 bases and the V segment lost 3 bases, leaving 5 bases of the junction unmatched. Germline CDR1 is SGHRS and CDR2 is YFSETQ. The CDR3 spans 15 residues. CDR3 sequence (DNA): TGCGCCAGCAGCTCCACCGGGACAGTGAACACTGAAGCTTTCTTT. This sequence encodes CASSSTGTVNTEAFF.

Turning to this clone: Other DNA sequences within the sample encode an identical CDR3. The chain is built from TRBV2 and TRBJ1-5; unclear D gene. Germline-derived CDR1 and CDR2 are SNHLY and FYNNEI. The CDR3 length is 12 residues. The V end lost 4 bases, the J end lost 6 bases, and 7 bases lay between the germline ends. The CDR3 is CASSVRVQPQHF. DNA for the CDR3: TGTGCCAGCAGTGTTAGGGTTCAGCCCCAGCATTTT.

CDR3 sequence: CASSILDRLGSYEQYF. The CDR3, as DNA: TGTGCCAGCAGCATTCTCGACAGGCTGGGCTCCTACGAGCAGTACTTC. The rearrangement joins TRBV7-9 to TRBJ2-7, with TRBD1 as a possible D gene (6 bases). The CDR3 is 16 residues long. Germline V gene lookup returns CDR1 SEHNR and CDR2 FQNEAQ (reference sequence). V dropped 5 bases and J dropped 0 bases, with 17 bases sitting between them.

This chain uses TRBV5-4 with TRBJ1-2, with D perhaps TRBD1 (6 bases). Germline CDR1 is SGHNT and CDR2 is YYREEE (reference sequence). The CDR3 has 12 residues. Trimming removed 4 bases at V and 4 bases at J, with 8 bases between. The CDR3 here is CASSQDSYGYTF. CDR3 bases: TGTGCCAGCAGCCAGGACAGCTATGGCTACACCTTC. The full variable domain, rest sourced from reference TRBV5-4 and TRBJ1-2, is ETGVTQSPTHLIKTRGQQVTLRCSSQSGHNTVSWYQQALGQGPQFIFQYYREEENGRGNFPPRFSGLQFPNYSSELNVNALELDDSALYLCASSQDSYGYTFGSGTRLTVV.